The clone carrying this T cell receptor beta chain was recorded once. Trimming took off 4 bases at V and 4 bases at J, with 8 bases between the two ends. CDR3 length equals 13 residues. Germline CDR1 SGHTA, CDR2 FQGNSA. Time point described: pretreatment peripheral blood. Sample contribution per patient ranged from 1 to 8, covering pretreatment and on-treatment. A spike-in of synthetic TCR analog templates was added to each PCR. Measured with immunoSEQ multiplex PCR; TCRdb has only the in-frame clones, and not every one. The repertoire holds about 93,000 clones, roughly 90% seen once, with 1.5% to 2% in the top ten. The source of the sample is a study of PD-L1 blockade in urothelial cancer. Overall study context: Patients had received 0 to 3 prior chemotherapy regimens.

Sequencing was performed on PBMCs, taken around atezolizumab (anti-PD-L1) treatment. This chain links TRBV7-2 with TRBJ2-1; D is perhaps TRBD2 (5 bases). This sequence was found in a man in his sixties with urothelial cancer. The CDR3 here is CASSYGEYNEQFF. DNA for the CDR3: TGTGCCAGCAGCTACGGGGAATACAATGAGCAGTTCTTC.